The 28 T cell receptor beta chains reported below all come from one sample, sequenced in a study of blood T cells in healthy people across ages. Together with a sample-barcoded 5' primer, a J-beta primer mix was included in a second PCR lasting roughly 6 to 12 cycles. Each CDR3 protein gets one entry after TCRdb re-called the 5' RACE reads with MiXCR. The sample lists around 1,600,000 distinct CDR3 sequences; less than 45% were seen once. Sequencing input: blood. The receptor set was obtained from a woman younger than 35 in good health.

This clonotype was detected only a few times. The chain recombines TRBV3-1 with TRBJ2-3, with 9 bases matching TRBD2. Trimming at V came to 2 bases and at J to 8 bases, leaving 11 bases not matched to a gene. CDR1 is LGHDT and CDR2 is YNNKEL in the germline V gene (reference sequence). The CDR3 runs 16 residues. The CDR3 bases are TGTGCCAGCAGCCAAACCGCGGGGGGGCCACAGGTTACGCAGTATTTT. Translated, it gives CASSQTAGGPQVTQYF.

The CDR3 sequence is CASSPRDSGVETQYF. The CDR3 coding sequence is TGTGCCAGCAGTCCTCGGGACTCCGGGGTAGAGACCCAGTACTTC. The genes are TRBV27 and TRBJ2-5, with D possibly TRBD2 on 6 matching bases. The V end lost 5 bases, the J end lost 4 bases, and 17 bases lay between the germline ends. Germline CDR1 reads MNHEY; CDR2 reads SMNVEV (reference sequence). The CDR3 loop spans 15 amino acids.

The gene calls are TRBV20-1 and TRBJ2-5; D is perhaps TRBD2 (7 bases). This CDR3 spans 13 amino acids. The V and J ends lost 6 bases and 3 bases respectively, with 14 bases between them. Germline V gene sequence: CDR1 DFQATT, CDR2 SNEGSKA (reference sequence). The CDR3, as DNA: TGCAGTGCCGAGAGGGGGGGCGAAGAGACCCAGTACTTC. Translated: CSAERGGEETQYF.

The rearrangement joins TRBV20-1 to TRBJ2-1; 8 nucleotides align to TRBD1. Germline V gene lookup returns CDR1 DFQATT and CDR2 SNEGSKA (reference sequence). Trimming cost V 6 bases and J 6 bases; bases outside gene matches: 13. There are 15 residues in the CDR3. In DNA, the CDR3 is TGCAGTGCCCCCCTCGGGGTACAGGGGGGCAATGAGCAGTTCTTC. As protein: CSAPLGVQGGNEQFF.

In DNA, the CDR3 is TGCAGTGCTAGAGAGGGAGGAGCGGGCACAGATACGCAGTATTTT. Encoded protein: CSAREGGAGTDTQYF. This chain links TRBV20-1 with TRBJ2-3; TRBD2 might be the D (6 bases). Between the trimmed V and J ends, which lost 0 bases and 1 base, there was a span of 11 bases. The CDR3 totals 15 residues. Germline CDR1 and CDR2: DFQATT and SNEGSKA (reference sequence).

The CDR3 DNA reads TGTGCCTGGAGTGTAAAAGGTCGGAGCGATCAGCCCCAGCATTTT. Protein: CAWSVKGRSDQPQHF. The J gene is TRBJ1-5, the V gene TRBV30; D unclear. This CDR3 has 15 amino acids. Germline-derived CDR1 and CDR2 are GTSNPN and SVGIG (reference sequence). V gave up 0 bases and J gave up 5 bases, with 14 bases separating them.

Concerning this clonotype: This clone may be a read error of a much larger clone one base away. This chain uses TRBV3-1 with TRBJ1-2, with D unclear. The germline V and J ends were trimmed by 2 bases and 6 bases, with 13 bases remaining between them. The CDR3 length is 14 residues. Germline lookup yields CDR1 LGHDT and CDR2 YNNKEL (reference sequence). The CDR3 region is CASSQLSLTDGYTF. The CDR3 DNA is TGTGCCAGCAGCCAATTGTCCCTCACGGATGGCTACACCTTC.

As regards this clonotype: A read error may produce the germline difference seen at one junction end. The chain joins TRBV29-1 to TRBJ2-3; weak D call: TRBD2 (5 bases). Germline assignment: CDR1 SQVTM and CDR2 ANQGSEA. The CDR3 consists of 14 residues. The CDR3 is CSVDPDFGTDTRYF. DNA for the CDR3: TGCAGCGTTGACCCGGACTTCGGCACAGATACGCGGTATTTT.

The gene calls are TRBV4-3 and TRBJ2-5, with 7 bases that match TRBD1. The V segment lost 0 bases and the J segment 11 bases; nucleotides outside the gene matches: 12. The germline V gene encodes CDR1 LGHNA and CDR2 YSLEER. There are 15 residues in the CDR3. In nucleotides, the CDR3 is TGCGCCAGCAGCCAAGAGACGCAGGGGGTCTTTAAGCAGTACTTC. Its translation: CASSQETQGVFKQYF.

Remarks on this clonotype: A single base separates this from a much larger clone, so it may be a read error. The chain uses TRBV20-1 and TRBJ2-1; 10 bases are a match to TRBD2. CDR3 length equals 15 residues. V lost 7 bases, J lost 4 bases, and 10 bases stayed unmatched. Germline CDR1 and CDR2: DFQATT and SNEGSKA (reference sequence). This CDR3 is CSVLSPSGGYNEQFF. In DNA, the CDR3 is TGCAGTGTTTTGTCCCCTAGCGGGGGTTACAATGAGCAGTTCTTC.

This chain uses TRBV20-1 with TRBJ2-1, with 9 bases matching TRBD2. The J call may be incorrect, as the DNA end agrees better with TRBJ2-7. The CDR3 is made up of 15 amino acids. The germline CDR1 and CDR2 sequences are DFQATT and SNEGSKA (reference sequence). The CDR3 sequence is CSARAAREGNNEQYF. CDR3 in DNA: TGCAGTGCTAGAGCGGCGCGGGAGGGTAACAATGAGCAGTACTTC.

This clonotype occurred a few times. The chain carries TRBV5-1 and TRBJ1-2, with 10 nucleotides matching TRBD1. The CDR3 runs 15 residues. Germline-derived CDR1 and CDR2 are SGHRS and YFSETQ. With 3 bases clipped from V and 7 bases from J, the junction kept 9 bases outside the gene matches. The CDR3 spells CASSWDGTGAAGYTF. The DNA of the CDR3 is TGCGCCAGCAGCTGGGACGGGACAGGGGCGGCTGGCTACACCTTC.

The DNA for the CDR3 is TGCAGTGCTAGAGGAATAAGTCGTGGGCGCCCCTACAATGAGCAGTTCTTC. Translated: CSARGISRGRPYNEQFF. This chain links TRBV20-1 with TRBJ2-1, with D uncertain. V was pared by 1 base and J by 2 bases, with 18 bases between. The V gene's germline CDR1 is DFQATT and CDR2 SNEGSKA (reference sequence). The CDR3 runs 17 residues.

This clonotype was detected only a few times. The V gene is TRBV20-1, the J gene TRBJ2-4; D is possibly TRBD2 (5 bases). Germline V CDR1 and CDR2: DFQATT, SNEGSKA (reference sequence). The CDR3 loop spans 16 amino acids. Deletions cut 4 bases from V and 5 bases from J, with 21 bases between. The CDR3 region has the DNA TGCAGTGCTACTGAGGGCTTTCTATACCTCGAAAACATTCAGTACTTC. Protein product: CSATEGFLYLENIQYF.

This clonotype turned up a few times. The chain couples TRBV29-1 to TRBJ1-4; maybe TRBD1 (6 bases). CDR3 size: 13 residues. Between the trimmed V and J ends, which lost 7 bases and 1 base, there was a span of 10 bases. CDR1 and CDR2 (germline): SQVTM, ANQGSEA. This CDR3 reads CSAEGGTNEKLFF. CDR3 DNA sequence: TGCAGCGCCGAAGGGGGAACTAATGAAAAACTGTTTTTT.

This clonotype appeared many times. The CDR3 here is CASSLRGASTDTQYF. Written as DNA, the CDR3 is TGTGCCAGCAGCCTCCGGGGGGCTAGCACAGATACGCAGTATTTT. V and J are TRBV12-3 or TRBV12-4 and TRBJ2-3; tentative D call: TRBD2 (7 bases). V lost 6 bases, J lost 0 bases, and 13 bases lay in between. The CDR3 is 15 residues long.

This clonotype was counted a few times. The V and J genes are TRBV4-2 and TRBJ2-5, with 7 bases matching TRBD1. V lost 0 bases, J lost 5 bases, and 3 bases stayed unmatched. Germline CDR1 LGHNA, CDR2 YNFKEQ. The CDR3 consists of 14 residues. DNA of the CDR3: TGTGCCAGCAGCCAAGATCTCAGGGGGGAGACCCAGTACTTC. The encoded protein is CASSQDLRGETQYF.

DNA for the CDR3: TGTGCCAGCAGCCTCTGGGAGGGTTGGTACAATGAGCAGTTCTTC. Its protein product is CASSLWEGWYNEQFF. This chain joins TRBV5-5 and TRBJ2-1; 7 bases fit TRBD2. The CDR3 is 15 residues long. CDR1 is SGHKS and CDR2 is YYEKEE in the germline V gene (reference sequence). After removal of 4 bases from V and 4 bases from J, the junction contained 8 bases not matched to a gene.

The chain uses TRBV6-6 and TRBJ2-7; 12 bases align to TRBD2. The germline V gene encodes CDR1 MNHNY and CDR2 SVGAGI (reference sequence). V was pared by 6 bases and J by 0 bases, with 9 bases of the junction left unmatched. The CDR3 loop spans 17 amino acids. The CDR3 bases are TGTGCCAGCAGGCCCACTAGCGGGGGGACAAGCTCCTACGAGCAGTACTTC. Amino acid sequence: CASRPTSGGTSSYEQYF.

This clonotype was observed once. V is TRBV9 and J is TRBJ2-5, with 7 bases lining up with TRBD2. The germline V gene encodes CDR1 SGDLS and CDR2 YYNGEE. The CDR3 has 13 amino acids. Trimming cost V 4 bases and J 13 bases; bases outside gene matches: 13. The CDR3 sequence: CASSTRLAGNTYF. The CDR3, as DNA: TGTGCCAGCAGCACCCGACTAGCTGGGAACACGTACTTC.

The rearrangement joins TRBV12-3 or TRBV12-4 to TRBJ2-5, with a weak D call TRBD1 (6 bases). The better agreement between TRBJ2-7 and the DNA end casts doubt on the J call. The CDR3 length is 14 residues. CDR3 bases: TGTGCCAGCAGGAAACAGGGTTTCTTGTACGAGCAGTACTTC. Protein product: CASRKQGFLYEQYF.

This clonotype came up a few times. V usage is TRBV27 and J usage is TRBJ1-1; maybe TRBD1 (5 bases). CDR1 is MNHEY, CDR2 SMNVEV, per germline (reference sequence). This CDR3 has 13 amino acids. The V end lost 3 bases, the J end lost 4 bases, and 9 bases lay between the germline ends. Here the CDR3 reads CASSFNRLTEAFF. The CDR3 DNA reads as TGTGCCAGCAGTTTCAACAGGCTCACTGAAGCTTTCTTT.

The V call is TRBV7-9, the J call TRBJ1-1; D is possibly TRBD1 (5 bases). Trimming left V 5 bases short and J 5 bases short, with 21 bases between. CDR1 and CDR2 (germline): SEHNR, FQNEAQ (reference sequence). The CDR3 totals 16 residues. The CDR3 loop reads CASSPRTLTEGTEAFF. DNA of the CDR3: TGTGCCAGCAGCCCTCGGACGTTGACGGAGGGGACTGAAGCTTTCTTT.

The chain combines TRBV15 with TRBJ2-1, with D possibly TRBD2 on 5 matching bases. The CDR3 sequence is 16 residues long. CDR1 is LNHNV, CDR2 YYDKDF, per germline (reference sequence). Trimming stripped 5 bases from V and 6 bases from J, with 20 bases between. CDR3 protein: CATSSPLGLAVNEQFF. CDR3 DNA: TGTGCCACCAGCTCGCCCCTAGGCCTAGCAGTCAATGAGCAGTTCTTC. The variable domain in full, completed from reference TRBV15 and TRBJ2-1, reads DAMVIQNPRYQVTQFGKPVTLSCSQTLNHNVMYWYQQKSSQAPKLLFHYYDKDFNNEADTPDNFQSRRPNTSFCFLDIRSPGLGDTAMYLCATSSPLGLAVNEQFFGPGTRLTVL.

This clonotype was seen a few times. Here the CDR3 reads CASSITVNSPLHF. CDR3 in DNA: TGTGCCAGCAGTATTACAGTTAATTCACCCCTCCACTTT. The V gene is TRBV6-5, the J gene TRBJ1-6; no clear D gene. V was cut by 5 bases and J by 6 bases, with 8 bases left in between. The germline V gene has CDR1 MNHEY and CDR2 SVGAGI. The CDR3 runs 13 residues.

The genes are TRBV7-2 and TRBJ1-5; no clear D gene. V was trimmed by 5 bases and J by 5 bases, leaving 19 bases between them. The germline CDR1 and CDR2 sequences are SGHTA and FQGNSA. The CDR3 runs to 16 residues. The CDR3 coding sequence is TGTGCCAGCAGCCCCAGAGTGGGGTCGGGAGATCAGCCCCAGCATTTT. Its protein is CASSPRVGSGDQPQHF.

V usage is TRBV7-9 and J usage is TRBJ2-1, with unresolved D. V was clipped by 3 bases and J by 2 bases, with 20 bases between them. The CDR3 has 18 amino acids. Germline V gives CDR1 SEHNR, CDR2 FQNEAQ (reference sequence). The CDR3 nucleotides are TGTGCCAGCAGCTTGAGTGGGATTGGCGGTTTTACCTACAATGAGCAGTTCTTC. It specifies CASSLSGIGGFTYNEQFF.

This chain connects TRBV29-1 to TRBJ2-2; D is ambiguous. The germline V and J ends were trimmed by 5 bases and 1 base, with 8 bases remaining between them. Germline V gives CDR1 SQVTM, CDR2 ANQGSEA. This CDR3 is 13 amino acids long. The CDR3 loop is CSVFPQNTGELFF. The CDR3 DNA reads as TGCAGCGTTTTTCCCCAGAACACCGGGGAGCTGTTTTTT.